This is a list of T cell receptor beta chains from one sample in a study of high-grade serous ovarian cancer treatment subgroups. Profiling relied on immunoSEQ multiplex PCR, and the TCRdb table lists in-frame clones only, not all of them. The table shows about 3,300 clones, with around 70% occurring only once. The specimen was tumor tissue. The receptors were gathered from a human donor with high-grade serous ovarian cancer. Both conserved end residues are part of each CDR3. Each record gives: J gene, V gene, CDR3 protein.

j_call: TRBJ1-1
v_call: TRBV2
cdr3_aa: CASSKAGASWTEAFF

j_call: TRBJ2-6
v_call: TRBV6-5
cdr3_aa: CASSYGASGANVLTF

j_call: TRBJ1-2
v_call: TRBV21-1
cdr3_aa: CASSKARGYGYTF

j_call: TRBJ1-4
v_call: TRBV4-1
cdr3_aa: CASSQGQGREKLFF

j_call: TRBJ1-3
v_call: TRBV28
cdr3_aa: CASMGQSSGNTIYF

j_call: -
v_call: TRBV13
cdr3_aa: CASSLGQGVNHEQYF

j_call: TRBJ2-5
v_call: TRBV29-1
cdr3_aa: CSVEDRAGGDETQYF

j_call: TRBJ2-3
v_call: TRBV12-5
cdr3_aa: CASGLGLDGQAFTDTQYF

j_call: TRBJ1-2
v_call: TRBV19
cdr3_aa: CASSRSQGNYGYTF

j_call: TRBJ2-7
v_call: TRBV7-9
cdr3_aa: CASSPKGPYEQYF

j_call: TRBJ2-1
v_call: TRBV5-6
cdr3_aa: CASRWQGNEQFF

j_call: TRBJ1-6
v_call: TRBV4-3
cdr3_aa: CASSQEFKGNSPLHF

j_call: TRBJ2-7
v_call: TRBV5-1
cdr3_aa: CASSSGQGLLYEQYF

j_call: TRBJ1-4
v_call: TRBV28
cdr3_aa: CASSKGQRREKLFF

j_call: TRBJ2-7
v_call: TRBV6-5
cdr3_aa: CASSYGAGGRHEQYF

j_call: TRBJ2-7
v_call: TRBV7-2
cdr3_aa: CASSLETSGRVEQYF

j_call: TRBJ2-1
v_call: TRBV5-1
cdr3_aa: CASSLGLFSNNEQFF

j_call: TRBJ1-1
v_call: TRBV5-1
cdr3_aa: CASSLVGGSNTEAFF

j_call: TRBJ2-7
v_call: TRBV11-2
cdr3_aa: CASSFRGSYEQYF

j_call: TRBJ2-3
v_call: TRBV10-2
cdr3_aa: CASSEMSPGTDTQYF

j_call: TRBJ2-3
v_call: TRBV5-1
cdr3_aa: CASSLTATDTQYF

j_call: TRBJ2-5
v_call: TRBV11-2
cdr3_aa: CASSSGTSGRALAETQYF

j_call: TRBJ1-1
v_call: TRBV6-6
cdr3_aa: CASSYDTEAFF

j_call: TRBJ2-7
v_call: TRBV5-6
cdr3_aa: CASSFGGEQYF

j_call: TRBJ2-3
v_call: TRBV7-3
cdr3_aa: CASSLREVDTQYF

j_call: TRBJ2-7
v_call: TRBV28
cdr3_aa: CASSLDSDRNMELSYEQYF